This paragraph reports one TCR beta chain. The PCR employed 60 Vbeta primers together with 13 Jbeta primers. Some clones are missing from TCRdb's copy, which holds only in-frame ones; the method was immunoSEQ multiplex PCR. The sample lists about 130,000 clones, approximately 80% occurring once. These data originate in a study of cytomegalovirus exposure and HLA in healthy donors. The V and J ends lost 7 bases and 4 bases respectively, with 19 bases between them. Looked up from germline, CDR1 is SEHNR and CDR2 is FQNEAQ (reference sequence). This CDR3 is 15 amino acids long. The chain is built from TRBV7-9 and TRBJ1-2; weak D call: TRBD1 (6 bases). Sequences were obtained from PBMCs. This sequence originates from a man in his fifties or sixties in good health and CMV-seronegative. CDR3 nucleotide sequence: TGTGCCAGCACCCAAGGAGGGGGACTAATCTATGGCTACACCTTC. Encoded protein: CASTQGGGLIYGYTF.